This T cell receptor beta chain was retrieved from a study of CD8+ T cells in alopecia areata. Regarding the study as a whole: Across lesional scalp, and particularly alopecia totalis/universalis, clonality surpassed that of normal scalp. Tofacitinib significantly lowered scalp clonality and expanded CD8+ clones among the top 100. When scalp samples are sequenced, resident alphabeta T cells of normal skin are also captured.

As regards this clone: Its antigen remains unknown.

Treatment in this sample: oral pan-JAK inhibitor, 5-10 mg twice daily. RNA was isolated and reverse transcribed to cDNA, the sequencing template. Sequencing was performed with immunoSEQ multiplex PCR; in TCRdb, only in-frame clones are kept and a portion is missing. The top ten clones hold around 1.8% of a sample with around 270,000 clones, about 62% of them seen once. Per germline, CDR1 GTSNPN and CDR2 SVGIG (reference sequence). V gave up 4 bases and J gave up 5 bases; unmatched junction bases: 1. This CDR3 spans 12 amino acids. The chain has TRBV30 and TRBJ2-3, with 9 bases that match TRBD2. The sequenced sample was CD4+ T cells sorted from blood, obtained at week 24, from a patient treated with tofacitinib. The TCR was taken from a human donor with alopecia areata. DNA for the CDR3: TGTGCCTGGAAGCGGGGGGAAGATACGCAGTATTTT. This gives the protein CAWKRGEDTQYF.